This T cell receptor beta chain came from a study of blood T cell repertoires in COVID-19. For the study at large: There were acute and convalescent COVID-19 samples, and they came from the United States, Italy and Spain. T cells, B-cell-depleted T cells, or PBMCs provided the cDNA or gDNA that served as material.

In the original workflow: The authors estimated nucleated cell counts from reference gene primer amplification. Assay: immunoSEQ multiplex PCR; the TCRdb copy retains only in-frame clones and omits some. V, J and clone size were drawn from that table, and D and trimming were deduced from the DNA. The sample yields approximately 200,000 clones, about 85% seen once. Trimming at V came to 5 bases and at J to 0 bases, leaving 9 bases not matched to a gene. The CDR3 extends over 18 amino acids. The V gene's germline CDR1 is SNHLY and CDR2 FYNNEI. This clonotype was obtained from a man aged 45-60 years who had recovered from COVID-19. The sample comprised peripheral blood. The chain links TRBV2 to TRBJ2-1; 11 positions match TRBD2. CDR3 nucleotides: TGTGCCAGCAGTCCCGGGACTAGCGGATTAAGCTCCTACAATGAGCAGTTCTTC. This sequence encodes CASSPGTSGLSSYNEQFF.